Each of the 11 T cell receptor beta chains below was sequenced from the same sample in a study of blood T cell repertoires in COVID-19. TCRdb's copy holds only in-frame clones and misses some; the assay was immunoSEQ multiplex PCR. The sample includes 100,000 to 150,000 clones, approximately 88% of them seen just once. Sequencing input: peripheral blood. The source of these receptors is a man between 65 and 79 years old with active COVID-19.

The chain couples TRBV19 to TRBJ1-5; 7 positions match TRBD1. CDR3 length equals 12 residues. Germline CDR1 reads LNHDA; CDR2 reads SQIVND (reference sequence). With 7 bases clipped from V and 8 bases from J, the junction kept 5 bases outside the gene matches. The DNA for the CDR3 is TGTGCCAGTACGGCAGGGGGAAAGCCCCAGCATTTT. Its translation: CASTAGGKPQHF.

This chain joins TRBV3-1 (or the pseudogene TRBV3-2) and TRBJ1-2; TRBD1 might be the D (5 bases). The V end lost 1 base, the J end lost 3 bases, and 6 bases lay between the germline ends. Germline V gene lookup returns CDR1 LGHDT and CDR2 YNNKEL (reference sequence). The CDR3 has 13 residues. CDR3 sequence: CASSQGRDYGYTF. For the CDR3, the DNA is TGTGCCAGCAGCCAAGGCAGGGACTATGGCTACACCTTC.

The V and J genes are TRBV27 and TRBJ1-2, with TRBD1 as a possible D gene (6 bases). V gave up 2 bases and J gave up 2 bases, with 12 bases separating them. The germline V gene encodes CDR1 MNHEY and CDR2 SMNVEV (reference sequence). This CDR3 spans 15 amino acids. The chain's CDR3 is CASSLARGANYGYTF. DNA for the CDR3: TGTGCCAGCAGTTTAGCGCGGGGGGCCAACTATGGCTACACCTTC.

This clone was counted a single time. The CDR3 sequence is CASSPVPAKAFF. The DNA of the CDR3 is TGTGCCAGCAGCCCTGTACCCGCGAAGGCTTTCTTT. The V and J genes are TRBV7-9 and TRBJ1-1; D is undetermined. With 5 bases removed from V and 11 bases from J, the gap between germline ends came to 15 bases. This CDR3 has 12 residues. Per the germline V gene, CDR1 is SEHNR and CDR2 is FQNEAQ (reference sequence).

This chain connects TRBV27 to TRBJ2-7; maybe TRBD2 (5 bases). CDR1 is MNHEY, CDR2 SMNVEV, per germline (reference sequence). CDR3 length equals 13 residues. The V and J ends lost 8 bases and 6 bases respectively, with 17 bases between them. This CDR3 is CASGRVESSEQYF. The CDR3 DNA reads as TGTGCCAGCGGGCGGGTTGAGTCGAGCGAGCAGTACTTC.

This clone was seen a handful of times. This CDR3 reads CASSLGQIPAGANVLTF. The CDR3 region has the DNA TGTGCCAGCAGCTTGGGACAGATCCCTGCTGGGGCCAACGTCCTGACTTTC. The chain links TRBV7-3 to TRBJ2-6; 7 bases are shared with TRBD1. Per the germline V gene, CDR1 is SGHTA and CDR2 is FQGTGA. V trimming: 3 bases; J trimming: 2 bases; junction bases outside the gene matches: 7. The CDR3 spans 17 residues.

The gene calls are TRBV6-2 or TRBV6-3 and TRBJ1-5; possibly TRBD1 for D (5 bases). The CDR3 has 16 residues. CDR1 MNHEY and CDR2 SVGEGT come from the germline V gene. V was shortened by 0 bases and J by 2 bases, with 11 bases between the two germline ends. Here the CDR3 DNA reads TGTGCCAGCAGTTACTCATCAGGGTCGGGCAATCAGCCCCAGCATTTT. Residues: CASSYSSGSGNQPQHF.

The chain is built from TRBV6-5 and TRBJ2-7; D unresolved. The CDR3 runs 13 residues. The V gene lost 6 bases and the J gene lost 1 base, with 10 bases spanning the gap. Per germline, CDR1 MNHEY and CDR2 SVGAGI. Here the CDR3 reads CASRGRLSYEQYF. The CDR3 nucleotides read TGTGCCAGCAGAGGCAGGCTATCCTACGAGCAGTACTTC.

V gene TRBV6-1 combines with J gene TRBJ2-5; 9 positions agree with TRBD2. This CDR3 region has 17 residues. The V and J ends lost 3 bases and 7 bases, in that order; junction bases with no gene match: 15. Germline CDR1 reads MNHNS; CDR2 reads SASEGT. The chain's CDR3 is CASSDLLGEREARTQYF. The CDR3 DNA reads TGTGCCAGCAGTGACCTCCTTGGTGAGCGGGAGGCACGGACCCAGTACTTC.

The CDR3 nucleotides are TGTGCCAGCTCAAACCAGGCCCTAGCGGGATATGAGCAGTTCTTC. This gives the protein CASSNQALAGYEQFF. This chain uses TRBV18 with TRBJ2-1; TRBD2 matches at 9 bases. The V gene end was trimmed by 5 bases and the J gene end by 8 bases; junction bases not matched to a gene: 10. This CDR3 region has 15 residues. CDR1 and CDR2 from the germline V gene are KGHSH and LQKENI.

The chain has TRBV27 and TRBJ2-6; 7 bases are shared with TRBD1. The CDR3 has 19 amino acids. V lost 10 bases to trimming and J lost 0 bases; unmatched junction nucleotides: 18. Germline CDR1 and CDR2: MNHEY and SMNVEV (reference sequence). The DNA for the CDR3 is TGTGCCACCTCCCCGGGCAGGGGGTTCCCGAGCTCTGGGGCCAACGTCCTGACTTTC. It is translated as CATSPGRGFPSSGANVLTF.